This TCR beta chain was sequenced in a study of control samples from healthy donors and cancer patients. The sample holds one count of this clone. TCRdb's table, derived via immunoSEQ multiplex PCR, lists solely in-frame clones and lacks some. The profile covers 150,000 to 200,000 clones, with over 85% appearing a single time and about 8.5% taken by the ten largest. Trimming removed 3 bases from V and 5 bases from J; junction bases left unmatched: 2. The germline gives CDR1 KGHSH, CDR2 LQKENI. The length of the CDR3 is 13 residues. The TCR was taken from a woman aged 40 to 50 in good health. This chain uses TRBV18 with TRBJ2-5, with 8 nucleotides matching TRBD1. Sequencing input: blood. CDR3 DNA sequence: TGTGCCAGCTCACCGGACAGGGAGGAGACCCAGTACTTC. The encoded protein is CASSPDREETQYF.